The rows below give T cell receptor beta chains drawn from one sample of a study of T cell responses to AZD1222 COVID-19 vaccine. Produced via immunoSEQ multiplex PCR; TCRdb's table is partial and in-frame only. The sample contains 120,000 or so clones, about 90% of which appear only once. The input for sequencing was peripheral blood, taken on day 0 of AZD1222 vaccination. The receptors derive from an adult in good health. Each CDR3 is given with its conserved first and last residue. A D gene is named only where the DNA matches it firmly. Size tells how often a clone was seen (once, few, many) or the class of an expanded clone, and some rows leave it out.

j_call v_call clone_size d_call cdr3_nt cdr3_aa
TRBJ2-1 TRBV10-1 once TRBD1 TGCGCCAGCTCTCCCTCGACAGGGGCTAAGGCCAATGAGCAGTTCTTC CASSPSTGAKANEQFF
TRBJ1-2 TRBV19 - - TGTGCCAGTAGTATCGGGGGGTCCTATGGCTACACCTTC CASSIGGSYGYTF
TRBJ1-4 TRBV9 - TRBD1 TGTGCCAGCAGCGCTGGGGGGGGACAGATTAATGAAAAACTGTTTTTT CASSAGGGQINEKLFF
TRBJ1-2 TRBV9 - - TGTGCCAGCAGCGCTGCTTCCAGCAGGGCCTTAAGGGCCGGCTACACCTTC CASSAASSRALRAGYTF
TRBJ2-1 TRBV11-2 - - TGTGCCAGCGTCGCCCAAGGCGGTAATGAGCAGTTCTTC CASVAQGGNEQFF
TRBJ2-5 TRBV9 - - TGTGCCAGCAGCGCGAGAACAGGGTCCCCTCAAGAGACCCAGTACTTC CASSARTGSPQETQYF
TRBJ1-4 TRBV12-3/TRBV12-4 - - TGTGCCAGCAGTTCGGGGGCGGGGAAACTGTTTTTT CASSSGAGKLFF
TRBJ2-1 TRBV10-1 - - TGCGCCAGCAGTGACCTAGCAGTTGACAATGAGCAGTTCTTC CASSDLAVDNEQFF
TRBJ1-6 TRBV9 - - TGTGCCAGCAGCGTAGAGGGGAGCTCCTATAATTCACCCCTCCACTTT CASSVEGSSYNSPLHF
TRBJ2-1 TRBV18 - TRBD1 TGTGCCAGCTCGCCGACAGGGGATGAGCAGTTCTTC CASSPTGDEQFF
TRBJ2-7 TRBV5-4 - TRBD1 TGTGCCAGCAGCCCGCGACAGGGGGGCTACGAGCAGTACTTC CASSPRQGGYEQYF
TRBJ1-4 TRBV10-3 once - TGTGCCATCAGTGATGGGGTTCCGGAGGAAAAACTGTTTTTT CAISDGVPEEKLFF
TRBJ2-2 TRBV27 - - TGTGCCAGCGGACTCTTTGGGATGCGGGGCGGTTCGAACACCGGGGAGCTGTTTTTT CASGLFGMRGGSNTGELFF
TRBJ1-2 TRBV6-5 - TRBD1 TGTGCCAGCAGCCCGACAGGGGTCTATGGCTACACCTTC CASSPTGVYGYTF
TRBJ2-3 TRBV5-1 - - TGCGCCAGCAGCTTGGAAGGCAGGGGACGGACAGATACGCAGTATTTT CASSLEGRGRTDTQYF
TRBJ2-2 TRBV7-6 once TRBD2 TGTGCCAGCAGCTTAGGCCTAGCGGGGTCCGGGGAGCTGTTTTTT CASSLGLAGSGELFF
TRBJ2-1 TRBV7-2 - TRBD2 TGTGCCAGCAGCTTATCCCGGGGGGGCAAAGGGTATGAGCAGTTCTTC CASSLSRGGKGYEQFF
TRBJ2-7 TRBV29-1 - TRBD2 TGCAGCGTTGAAGATTCTCCGCGGGGGACCTACGAGCAGTACTTC CSVEDSPRGTYEQYF
TRBJ1-4 TRBV5-1 - TRBD1 TGCGCCAGCAGCCTTGGGAACAGGGGGGAAAAACTGTTTTTT CASSLGNRGEKLFF